This T cell receptor beta chain came from a study of blood T cell repertoires in COVID-19. Assay used: immunoSEQ multiplex PCR; TCRdb lists only in-frame clones, some missing. This sample has 200,000 to 250,000 clones, with 90% found just once. The V end was cut by 3 bases, the J end by 5 bases, with 16 bases between. This CDR3 is built from 15 residues. Germline CDR1 is LNHDA and CDR2 is SQIVND (reference sequence). Sequenced sample: PBMCs or T cells enriched from blood (not recorded which). This TCR derives from a man in his thirties or forties who had been exposed to COVID-19. The genes are TRBV19 and TRBJ1-1, with D tentatively TRBD1 (6 bases). CDR3 amino acids: CASSMGGQVYTEAFF. The CDR3 DNA sequence: TGTGCCAGTAGTATGGGGGGGCAGGTGTATACTGAAGCTTTCTTT. Based on the CDR3 plus reference TRBV19 and TRBJ1-1, the full variable domain is DGGITQSPKYLFRKEGQNVTLSCEQNLNHDAMYWYRQDPGQGLRLIYYSQIVNDFQKGDIAEGYSVSREKKESFPLTVTSAQKNPTAFYLCASSMGGQVYTEAFFGQGTRLTVV.